This record looks at one T cell receptor beta chain sequence and its context. The antigen remains undetermined. This sample was included in a study of CD8 T cells in acute hepatitis C reinfection. Study-wide points: Diversity was high, without significant differences between resolver and chronic groups.

Time point specified: naive CD8 control sorted from an acute-time-point sample. The table came from immunoSEQ multiplex PCR; TCRdb's copy has only in-frame clones and leaves some out. This repertoire shows some 38,000 clones, more than 75% found once; its top ten account for 0.5%. The V end lost 7 bases, the J end lost 3 bases, and 10 bases lay between the germline ends. The CDR3 has 13 amino acids. The germline V gene has CDR1 LNHDA and CDR2 SQIVND (reference sequence). This TCR was recovered from a man aged 25-45 years with chronic hepatitis C. This chain joins TRBV19 and TRBJ1-5; D is undetermined. The sequencing sample was made of naive CD8+ T cells from PBMCs. The CDR3 DNA sequence: TGTGCCAGTATAGTTGGCCCCAATCAGCCCCAGCATTTT. Its protein is CASIVGPNQPQHF.